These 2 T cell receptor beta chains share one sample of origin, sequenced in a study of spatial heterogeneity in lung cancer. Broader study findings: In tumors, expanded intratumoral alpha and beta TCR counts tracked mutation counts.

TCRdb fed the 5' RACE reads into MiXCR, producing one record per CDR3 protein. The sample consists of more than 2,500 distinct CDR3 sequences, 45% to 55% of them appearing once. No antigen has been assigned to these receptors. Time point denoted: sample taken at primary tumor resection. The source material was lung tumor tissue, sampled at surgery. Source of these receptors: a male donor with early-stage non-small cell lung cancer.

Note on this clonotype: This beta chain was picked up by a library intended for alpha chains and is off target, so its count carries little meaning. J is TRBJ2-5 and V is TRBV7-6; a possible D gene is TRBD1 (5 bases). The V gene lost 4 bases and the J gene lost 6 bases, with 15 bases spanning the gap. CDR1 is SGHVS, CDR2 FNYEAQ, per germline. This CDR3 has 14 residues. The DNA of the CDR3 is TGTGCCAGCAGCTCCCAAGTAGACAGACAGACCCAGTACTTC. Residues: CASSSQVDRQTQYF.

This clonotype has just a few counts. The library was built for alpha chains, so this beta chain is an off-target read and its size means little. The CDR3 DNA sequence: TGTGCCAGCAGCTCGATAAGCGGGAGCGGCTCCTACGAGCAGTACTTC. This translates into CASSSISGSGSYEQYF. This chain connects TRBV7-9 to TRBJ2-7; 8 bases match TRBD2. CDR1 SEHNR and CDR2 FQNEAQ come from the germline V gene (reference sequence). The trim removed 4 bases at V and 0 bases at J, leaving 8 bases unmatched. This CDR3 contains 16 residues.